The source of this T cell receptor (beta chain) is a study of T-cell reconstitution after alpha-beta-depleted transplantation in children. Regarding the study as a whole: At day 60, the high TCRbeta diversity found in some patients originated from recipient T cells and thymic progenitors that had survived. At the one-year point after transplant, T-cell counts and TCRbeta diversity were found to come mostly from T cells that had been newly produced. Several hundred expanded graft clones reportedly gave rise to the alpha-beta T cells present about two months after transplant.

The authors prepared the TCRbeta library with unique molecular identifiers. TCRdb re-derived calls from the PCR reads in MiXCR, one entry per CDR3 protein. The sample shows hundreds of thousands of distinct CDR3 sequences, 13% of them seen only once. The CDR3 covers 12 residues. Germline lookup yields CDR1 MDHEN and CDR2 SYDVKM. The V end lost 1 base, the J end lost 4 bases, and 3 bases lay between the germline ends. This clonotype was found many times. Antigen unknown. Here the sequenced sample was PBMCs, mostly from graft donor cells, taken 360 days after TCRalphabeta/CD19-depleted stem cell transplant. V gene TRBV28 combines with J gene TRBJ2-3; D gene unclear. This receptor was identified in a male patient between 10 and 17 years old who had a stem cell transplant for acute myeloid leukemia, so the T cells may come from the graft donor. This chain's CDR3 is CASSLSADTQYF. In nucleotides, the CDR3 is TGTGCCAGCAGTTTATCGGCAGATACGCAGTATTTT.